This TCR beta chain came from a study of CD4 T cells in relation to SARS-CoV-2 and coronaviruses (dated by TCRdb to the early 2020s). Study-wide context: Patient-derived lymphoblastoid cell lines were used to map the HLA restriction of shared crossreactive spike epitopes. The Adaptive Biotechnologies TCR-sequencing kit was used to sequence samples from three pre-COVID donors and the naive versus memory experiments, whereas other data were Illumina-based. At the level of individual TCR clonotypes, the study evaluated whether memory CD4+ T cells crossreact between the spike proteins of SARS-CoV-2 and those of common cold coronaviruses. A different TCR-beta assay, based on Illumina, was used to sequence expansion assays from other donors in the study. Points the paper makes about the study in general: Small numbers of patients and of tested TCRs were a limitation of the study. Significantly weaker SARS-CoV-2-driven expansion was shown by crossreactive clones than by monoreactive clones, consistent with antigenic imprinting. Naive versus memory sequencing indicated the assay detects memory recall responses rather than primary responses primed during culture. Pre-pandemic and post-infection samples were not both contributed by any donor, so tracing of the source of pre-existing responses was limited. About 65% of donors had memory CD4+ clonotypes that crossrecognized SARS-CoV-2 and at least one common cold coronavirus spike. Crossreactivity analysis was centred on spike protein, so crossreactivity against other viral proteins was not assessed.

CD4+ T cells from unexposed donors were collected before the COVID-19 pandemic (2011-2018). Naive and memory CD4+ T cells were separated from cryopreserved PBMCs by first enriching for CD4 and then performing EasySep naive CD4+ T cell enrichment. Leukapheresis product for the unexposed donors was bought commercially. Ficoll-Paque PLUS gradient centrifugation was used to isolate PBMCs from leukapheresis product or whole blood. PBMCs were either used fresh in the expansion assay or cryopreserved at -140 degrees C. The QIAamp Micro DNA Kit was used to extract genomic DNA from the CD4+ T cells. Deep-resolution immunoSEQ TCR-beta sequencing was performed on DNA from uncultured naive and memory CD4+ T cells. Regarding the original processing steps: During preprocessing, nonproductive sequences were discarded, as were any CDR3s that did not begin with C, did not end with F or W, or were shorter than 7 amino acids. Cultured and uncultured naive and memory CD4+ repertoires were searched for CDR3s previously identified as spike- and CEF-reactive. Pairwise Levenshtein distance, computed with the stringdist R package after three terminal residues were trimmed from each end, was used as the measure of CDR3 homology. The immuneACCESS repertoire file appears here via TCRdb, limited to in-frame rearrangements. These files lack a portion of the clones; in checked studies, under half of the deficit traces to unresolved V genes, and the cause of the others is not known. V and J calls and clone size are those listed in that table; D and trimming were worked out from the DNA. The sample data list tens of thousands of clones, and over 90% of these were observed just once. The ten largest clones capture 0.23% of the sample.

At the junction V is shortened by 0 bases and J by 6 bases; bases outside the gene matches: 1. The germline V gene specifies MNHEY as CDR1 and SVGAGI as CDR2. The CDR3 sequence holds 14 residues, the cysteine and phenylalanine included. Only CDR3 DNA remains: 42 bases, in frame from the first base. Regarding this clone: This receptor's antigen is unknown. It has no much larger one-base neighbor in the sample; base qualities were not kept.

The sequenced sample was naive CD4+ T cells from PBMCs. What this sample's cell subset or site label stands for: naive CD4+ T cells isolated by negative enrichment. The TCR was taken from a human donor in good health. This chain joins TRBV6-5 to TRBJ2-2, and TRBD1 matches 7 of the central bases. Here the CDR3 is given as CASSYSGGAGELFF. The DNA sequence is as follows: TGTGCCAGCAGTTACTCAGGGGGCGCCGGGGAGCTGTTTTTT.